This T cell receptor (beta chain) was sequenced for a study of vaccination effects on CD4 cells after COVID-19 (dated by TCRdb to between 2022 and 2023). In terms of the full investigation: Each participant got two doses of an mRNA SARS-CoV-2 vaccine, either BNT162b2 or mRNA-1273. SARS-CoV-2 spike-specific CD4+ TCR repertoires were compared before and after mRNA vaccination in COVID-19 convalescent patients and in infection-naive vaccine recipients. A total of 10 COVID-19 convalescent patients and 4 SARS-CoV-2-naive healthy vaccine recipients were included in the full study. Cultures from other donors in the study were sequenced with the Oncomine TCR Beta short-read assay on an Illumina iSeq 100. General study outcomes and caveats: Only a small number of convalescent patients were included, and no early post-infection timepoints were available, which limited the study. In healthy vaccine recipients, vaccine-induced clones were almost all SARS-CoV-2 mono-reactive, with only 1 of 255 cross-reactive with common cold coronaviruses. Marked clonal contraction was observed in both infection-induced and vaccine-induced clones at late post-vaccination timepoints, consistent with waning T cell responses.

V ends up 4 bases short and J 8 bases short, with an unmatched junction base count of 9. Inclusive of the bounding cysteine and phenylalanine, the CDR3 is 15 residues long. Of the read, only the CDR3 DNA is kept; its 45 bases are in frame from base 1. CDR1 MGHRA and CDR2 YSYEKL were looked up in the germline V gene. This clone was seen once. This receptor's antigen is unknown. No much larger clone is present one base from it, and per-base qualities are unavailable. The ViraFEST assay stimulated PBMC with viral peptide pools and then used TCR sequencing to identify antigen-specific CD4+ T cell clonotypes by expansion. After 10 days of culture, CD4+ T cells were isolated with the EasySep CD4+ T cell isolation kit. Negative nucleocapsid antibody results before and after vaccination confirmed that the healthy vaccine recipients had no prior SARS-CoV-2 infection. Under 2.5 million PBMC per well were cultured with around 10 ug/ml peptides in IMDM containing around 5.3% human AB serum, approximately 9.1 IU/ml IL-2 and gentamicin. On days 3 and 7, half of the culture medium was replaced with fresh IL-2-containing medium. Unless noted otherwise, every peptide stimulation condition was cultured in triplicate wells. Using Ficoll-Paque Plus gradient centrifugation, PBMC were separated from whole blood and then either used fresh or cryopreserved at -140C. Overlapping peptide pools spanned the spike proteins of SARS-CoV-2 and the common cold coronaviruses HCoV-NL63, HCoV-OC43 and HCoV-229E. The QIAamp micro DNA kit was used to extract genomic DNA from the cultured CD4+ T cells.

Library construction relied on the immunoSEQ multiplex PCR assay. DNA from the cultured and isolated CD4+ T cells underwent TCR beta CDR3 sequencing. In the original analysis: The analysis removed non-productive TCR sequences, trimmed reads to the CDR3 region, and retained only CDR3s that were 7 or more amino acids long. Antigen-specific clonotypes were identified with the MANAFEST web app by comparing expansion in peptide wells against reference cultures. To count as positive, a clone had to show expansion at FDR<0.05 compared with the reference and with all other wells, an odds ratio above 5, and a frequency above 0.1% in two replicate wells. A clonotype was called cross-reactive if it was significantly expanded both in SARS-CoV-2 spike wells and in at least one common cold coronavirus spike condition. Levenshtein distance calculated with the stringdist R package was used to assess CDR3 similarity, and unrooted trees were constructed with ape in R 3.6.1. In its TCRdb copy, this immuneACCESS table keeps in-frame sequences only and misses some clones. Where compared with another copy, unresolved V genes explain less than half of these, and the others have no known cause. The V and J calls and the clone size are those of that table, but D and trimming were determined from the DNA. This sample gives about 73,000 clones in total; 65% to 80% of them show up just once. The biggest ten clones account for roughly 2.9% of the sample.

This TCR was recovered from a human donor who received a COVID-19 vaccine. The starting material was CD4+ T cells from PBMCs cultured with HCoV-NL63 spike peptides, obtained before COVID-19 vaccination. The cell subset or site label for this specimen denotes: HCoV-NL63 spike overlapping peptide pool stimulation. The chain was built from TRBV4-1 and TRBJ1-2; 11 junctional bases match TRBD1. For the CDR3, the sequence is CASSPYRDRGDGYTF. The DNA is as follows: TGCGCCAGCAGCCCTTACAGGGACAGGGGGGACGGCTACACCTTC.